This T cell receptor (beta chain) was sequenced in a study of cytomegalovirus exposure and HLA in healthy donors. Study overall: Early released data comprised about 85 million unique TCRs from HLA-typed donors. Points from the study as a whole: Fewer N-insertions than the roughly 630-donor mean were reportedly shown by an Asian-associated ancestry cluster in a later analysis.

A multiplex PCR was run with 60 Vbeta primers and 13 Jbeta primers. Sequencing was performed with immunoSEQ multiplex PCR; in TCRdb, only in-frame clones are kept and a portion is missing. The data show 100,000 to 150,000 clones, with 80% seen just once and roughly 4% held by the top ten. This clone was seen once. The antigen is not known. V was trimmed by 3 bases and J by 4 bases, leaving 7 bases between them. Germline lookup yields CDR1 SEHNR and CDR2 FQNEAQ (reference sequence). The CDR3 sequence is 14 residues long. V and J are TRBV7-9 and TRBJ2-6; maybe TRBD2 (5 bases). Sequencing was performed on PBMCs. The sequence derives from a woman aged 40-49 years in good health and CMV-seronegative. The CDR3 loop reads CASSFPGGANVLTF. The CDR3 nucleotides read TGTGCCAGCAGCTTTCCGGGAGGGGCCAACGTCCTGACTTTC.